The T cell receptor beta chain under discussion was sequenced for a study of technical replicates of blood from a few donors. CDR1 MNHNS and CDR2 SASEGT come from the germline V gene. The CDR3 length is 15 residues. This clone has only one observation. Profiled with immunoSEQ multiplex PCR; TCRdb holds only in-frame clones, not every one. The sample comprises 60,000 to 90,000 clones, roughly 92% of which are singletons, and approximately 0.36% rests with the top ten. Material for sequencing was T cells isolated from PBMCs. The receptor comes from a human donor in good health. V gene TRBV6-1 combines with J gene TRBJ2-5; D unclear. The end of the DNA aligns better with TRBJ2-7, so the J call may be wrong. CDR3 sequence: CASSEAELSSYEQYF. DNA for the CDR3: TGTGCCAGCAGTGAAGCCGAACTAAGCTCCTACGAGCAGTACTTC.